What follows are 30 T cell receptor beta chains derived from one specimen sequenced in a study of T-cell reconstitution after alpha-beta-depleted transplantation in children. The library targeted TCRbeta and was prepared with unique molecular identifiers. TCRdb recomputed calls from the PCR reads with MiXCR, one row per CDR3 protein. Of fewer than 550,000 distinct CDR3 sequences listed, 9.5% to 13% are singletons. This sample comprised PBMCs from the stem cell graft donor, obtained from the stem cell graft. The receptors shown here come from a human donor who donated a stem cell graft to a child with acute myeloid leukemia.

V usage is TRBV7-9 and J usage is TRBJ1-2; 7 bases agree with TRBD1. CDR1 is SEHNR, CDR2 FQNEAQ, per germline (reference sequence). The CDR3 consists of 15 residues. Unmatched junction bases numbered 13, after V lost 5 bases and J lost 7 bases. The CDR3 DNA reads TGTGCCAGCAGCCCCATACCCACAGGGGAGAGTGGCTACACCTTC. It encodes CASSPIPTGESGYTF. The full variable domain, with the rest looked up from reference TRBV7-9 and TRBJ1-2, is DTGVSQNPRHKITKRGQNVTFRCDPISEHNRLYWYRQTLGQGPEFLTYFQNEAQLEKSRLLSDRFSAERPKGSFSTLEIQRTEQGDSAMYLCASSPIPTGESGYTFGSGTRLTVV.

This clonotype was found a few times. The DNA is left out, because the CDR3 cannot be placed on it with certainty; the CDR3 is given as TCRdb lists it. The chain recombines TRBV19 with TRBJ2-5. The CDR3 region is 14 residues in length, termini included. From germline, CDR1 is LNHDA and CDR2 SQIVND (reference sequence). This chain's CDR3 is CAGYGCIDQETQYF.

This clonotype came up many times. The CDR3 nucleotides are TGCAGTGCTAGGAGGCAGTTCTTACAGAACACTGAAGCTTTCTTT. Translating gives CSARRQFLQNTEAFF. The chain couples TRBV20-1 to TRBJ1-1; D is unresolved. The CDR3 runs to 15 residues. V lost 3 bases to trimming and J lost 1 base, with 15 bases between them. CDR1 is DFQATT and CDR2 is SNEGSKA in the germline V gene (reference sequence).

This sequence joins TRBV5-1 and TRBJ2-3; D unresolved. This CDR3 spans 13 amino acids. The germline V and J ends were trimmed by 0 bases and 4 bases, with 6 bases remaining between them. Germline values: CDR1 SGHRS, CDR2 YFSETQ. The CDR3 loop is CASSLATSDTQYF. The CDR3 DNA reads as TGCGCCAGCAGCTTGGCGACTTCAGATACGCAGTATTTT.

The chain combines TRBV20-1 with TRBJ1-1; tentative D call: TRBD1 (5 bases). Trimming pared 3 bases from V and 2 bases from J, leaving 16 bases between. This CDR3 has 15 residues. Germline loops: CDR1 DFQATT, CDR2 SNEGSKA (reference sequence). The CDR3 spells CSASPTVRGNTEAFF. In DNA form, the CDR3 reads TGCAGTGCTAGCCCTACTGTACGGGGCAACACTGAAGCTTTCTTT.

This clonotype was recorded at least ten times. The V gene is TRBV6-5, the J gene TRBJ2-7; D is ambiguous. V was pared by 6 bases and J by 9 bases, with 9 bases between. Germline loops: CDR1 MNHEY, CDR2 SVGAGI. This CDR3 is built from 10 residues. Here the CDR3 reads CASSPLGQYV. DNA of the CDR3: TGTGCCAGCAGCCCTTTGGGGCAGTACGTC.

V is TRBV20-1 and J is TRBJ2-7, with 10 bases aligning to TRBD2. Germline-derived CDR1 and CDR2 are DFQATT and SNEGSKA (reference sequence). This CDR3 has 16 amino acids. V shed 3 bases, J shed 2 bases, and the junction held 10 bases outside the gene matches. CDR3 sequence: CSASGLAGAAAYEQYF. The CDR3 DNA sequence: TGCAGTGCTAGCGGGCTAGCGGGAGCCGCGGCCTACGAGCAGTACTTC.

This clonotype has more than one count but fewer than ten. The CDR3 is CASSLASPRAGYTF. The CDR3 nucleotides read TGTGCCAGCAGCTTAGCCAGTCCCCGGGCGGGCTACACCTTC. V usage is TRBV7-9 and J usage is TRBJ1-2; D is uncertain. V lost 0 bases, J lost 8 bases, and 13 bases lay in between. This CDR3 comprises 14 residues. Germline lookup yields CDR1 SEHNR and CDR2 FQNEAQ (reference sequence).

The sample holds a few counts of this clonotype. V is TRBV18 and J is TRBJ1-4, with 10 bases lining up with TRBD1. J lost 6 bases, V lost 2 bases, and 0 bases had no gene match. Germline-derived CDR1 and CDR2 are KGHSH and LQKENI. The CDR3 totals 14 residues. The CDR3 reads CASSPDRGHEKLFF. DNA of the CDR3: TGTGCCAGCTCACCAGACAGGGGGCATGAAAAACTGTTTTTT.

This clonotype was seen repeatedly, ten times or more. The chain employs TRBV5-1 and TRBJ2-5; 8 bases are a match to TRBD2. This CDR3 has 16 residues. V trimming: 2 bases; J trimming: 5 bases; junction bases outside the gene matches: 11. The germline gives CDR1 SGHRS, CDR2 YFSETQ. CDR3 nucleotide sequence: TGCGCCAGCAGCTTAACTAGCGGAAACGTTCGTGAGACCCAGTACTTC. Amino acid sequence: CASSLTSGNVRETQYF. Based on the CDR3 plus reference TRBV5-1 and TRBJ2-5, the full variable domain is KAGVTQTPRYLIKTRGQQVTLSCSPISGHRSVSWYQQTPGQGLQFLFEYFSETQRNKGNFPGRFSGRQFSNSRSEMNVSTLELGDSALYLCASSLTSGNVRETQYFGPGTRLLVL.

There are a few counts of this clonotype. This chain links TRBV6-5 with TRBJ1-1; 8 nucleotides agree with TRBD1. Germline assignment: CDR1 MNHEY and CDR2 SVGAGI. The CDR3 spans 15 residues. Trimming took 4 bases from V and 4 from J; bases not matched to a gene: 8. CDR3 protein: CASSFVEGQATEAFF. In DNA, the CDR3 is TGTGCCAGCAGTTTCGTTGAGGGACAGGCCACTGAAGCTTTCTTT.

Notes on this clonotype: Compared with germline, one end of the junction differs, possibly owing to a read error. J is TRBJ2-1 and V is TRBV20-1; the match to TRBD2 covers 7 bases. The CDR3 has 17 amino acids. The germline CDR1 and CDR2 sequences are DFQATT and SNEGSKA (reference sequence). The CDR3 here is CCARPLGTIRGYNEQFF. The CDR3 DNA follows: TGCTGTGCTAGGCCCTTAGGGACTATACGGGGATACAATGAGCAGTTCTTC.

The genes are TRBV5-1 and TRBJ2-7, with 11 bases fitting TRBD2. Looked up from germline, CDR1 is SGHRS and CDR2 is YFSETQ. With V trimmed by 0 bases and J by 6 bases, 8 bases remained unmatched. The CDR3 runs to 16 residues. This CDR3 reads CASSLGPRTSGPEQYF. The CDR3 DNA reads as TGCGCCAGCAGCTTGGGACCTCGGACTAGCGGGCCCGAGCAGTACTTC. The full variable domain, with the rest looked up from reference TRBV5-1 and TRBJ2-7, is KAGVTQTPRYLIKTRGQQVTLSCSPISGHRSVSWYQQTPGQGLQFLFEYFSETQRNKGNFPGRFSGRQFSNSRSEMNVSTLELGDSALYLCASSLGPRTSGPEQYFGPGTRLTVT.

The chain is built from TRBV9 and TRBJ1-6, with 8 bases lining up with TRBD1. This CDR3 is built from 17 residues. Germline CDR1 reads SGDLS; CDR2 reads YYNGEE. Trimming cost V 3 bases and J 7 bases; bases outside gene matches: 12. CDR3 nucleotides: TGTGCCAGCAGCGACGCAACTGACAGGGGAGGAAATTCACCCCTCCACTTT. The encoded protein is CASSDATDRGGNSPLHF.

This clonotype was seen a handful of times. V and J are TRBV27 and TRBJ2-7, with D unclear. The germline V gene has CDR1 MNHEY and CDR2 SMNVEV (reference sequence). V was clipped by 3 bases and J by 6 bases, with 9 bases between them. This CDR3 spans 12 amino acids. The CDR3 coding sequence is TGTGCCAGCAGTTTTCTCGTGGGCGAGCAGTACGTC. Translation gives CASSFLVGEQYV.

This clonotype came up a few times. The chain employs TRBV7-2 and TRBJ2-2; 11 bases fit TRBD1. Trimming removed 5 bases from V and 4 bases from J; junction bases left unmatched: 6. The length of the CDR3 is 16 residues. Germline V gene data show CDR1 as SGHTA and CDR2 as FQGNSA. The CDR3 loop is CASSQRTGGFTGELFF. The DNA for the CDR3 is TGTGCCAGCAGCCAGAGGACAGGGGGCTTCACCGGGGAGCTGTTTTTT.

This clonotype has a handful of counts. The chain combines TRBV29-1 with TRBJ1-1; perhaps TRBD1 as D (6 bases). The CDR3 consists of 16 residues. CDR1 is SQVTM and CDR2 is ANQGSEA in the germline V gene. Trimming stripped 5 bases from V and 0 bases from J, with 19 bases between. The CDR3 sequence: CSVKGGEWAMNTEAFF. CDR3 bases: TGCAGCGTTAAAGGGGGGGAGTGGGCTATGAACACTGAAGCTTTCTTT.

The chain combines TRBV5-4 with TRBJ1-2; D is ambiguous. V was trimmed by 4 bases and J by 4 bases, leaving 17 bases between them. The CDR3 is 15 residues long. Germline loops: CDR1 SGHNT, CDR2 YYREEE (reference sequence). CDR3: CASSRREVVSYGYTF. CDR3 coding DNA: TGTGCCAGCAGCCGGCGGGAGGTCGTTAGCTATGGCTACACCTTC.

This clonotype showed up just a few times. V gene TRBV9 combines with J gene TRBJ2-2; D might be TRBD2 (6 bases). The CDR3 runs to 13 residues. V was cut by 3 bases and J by 6 bases, with 9 bases left in between. The V gene's germline CDR1 is SGDLS and CDR2 YYNGEE. CDR3 coding DNA: TGTGCCAGCAGCGAGACGGGGGCCGGGGAGCTGTTTTTT. This codes for CASSETGAGELFF. Full variable domain (missing parts from reference TRBV9 and TRBJ2-2): DSGVTQTPKHLITATGQRVTLRCSPRSGDLSVYWYQQSLDQGLQFLIQYYNGEERAKGNILERFSAQQFPDLHSELNLSSLELGDSALYFCASSETGAGELFFGEGSRLTVL.

This chain joins TRBV9 and TRBJ2-5; the D is unclear. Deletions cut 3 bases from V and 5 bases from J, with 17 bases between. Per germline, CDR1 SGDLS and CDR2 YYNGEE. The CDR3 loop spans 15 amino acids. CDR3 residues: CASSGGMGRSETQYF. The CDR3 nucleotides are TGTGCCAGCAGCGGGGGTATGGGAAGGAGCGAGACCCAGTACTTC.

This clonotype turned up a few times. The CDR3 here is CAISESTLSLAGRRQPQHF. CDR3 coding DNA: TGTGCCATCAGTGAGTCGACGCTATCACTTGCAGGGCGTCGGCAGCCCCAGCATTTT. This rearrangement joins TRBV10-3 to TRBJ1-5, with D possibly TRBD1 on 5 matching bases. The CDR3 sequence is 19 residues long. V was pared by 0 bases and J by 7 bases, with 25 bases between. Germline assignment: CDR1 ENHRY and CDR2 SYGVKD.

This clonotype was counted many times. The chain employs TRBV5-1 and TRBJ2-7, with 8 positions matching TRBD2. The length of the CDR3 is 13 residues. The ends lost 2 bases at V and 5 bases at J; junction bases unmatched: 3. Germline CDR1 SGHRS, CDR2 YFSETQ. DNA for the CDR3: TGCGCCAGCAGCTTAGGACTAGCCAACGAGCAGTACTTC. This gives the protein CASSLGLANEQYF.

This clonotype appeared a few times. The chain links TRBV14 to TRBJ1-6; D may be TRBD1 (6 bases). The V gene lost 2 bases and the J gene lost 9 bases, with 14 bases spanning the gap. This CDR3 is built from 15 residues. Germline loops: CDR1 SGHDN, CDR2 FVKESK. CDR3: CASSQNRDKGSPLHF. CDR3 sequence (DNA): TGTGCCAGCAGCCAAAACCGGGACAAAGGTTCACCCCTCCACTTT.

This clonotype was counted at least ten times. The J gene is TRBJ2-2, the V gene TRBV6-2 or TRBV6-3; the D is unclear. V was cut by 6 bases and J by 1 base, with 9 bases left in between. The CDR3 sequence is 14 residues long. Germline V CDR1 and CDR2: MNHEY, SVGEGT. The chain's CDR3 is CASSRGRNTGELFF. For the CDR3, the DNA is TGTGCCAGCAGCCGCGGCCGGAACACCGGGGAGCTGTTTTTT.

Many counts were recorded for this clonotype. J is TRBJ2-7 and V is TRBV7-2; D could derive from TRBD1 or TRBD2 (5 bases each). Germline loops: CDR1 SGHTA, CDR2 FQGNSA. This CDR3 is 14 amino acids long. Trimming shortened V by 1 base and J by 6 bases, and 13 bases separated the two germline ends. The CDR3 sequence: CASSLEWAGTEQYF. In DNA, the CDR3 is TGTGCCAGCAGCTTAGAATGGGCAGGGACCGAGCAGTACTTC.

This clonotype was seen more than once but under ten times. The chain uses TRBV4-1 and TRBJ1-1, with TRBD1 as a possible D gene (5 bases). V shed 0 bases and J shed 2 bases, with 13 bases lying between them. The CDR3 sequence is 16 residues long. CDR1 MGHRA and CDR2 YSYEKL come from the germline V gene. In DNA form, the CDR3 reads TGCGCCAGCAGCCAAGATGGCGAGGGGCTTAACACTGAAGCTTTCTTT. It translates to CASSQDGEGLNTEAFF.

This clonotype was seen many times. This rearrangement joins TRBV12-3 or TRBV12-4 to TRBJ1-2; tentative D call: TRBD1 (5 bases). V dropped 6 bases and J dropped 13 bases, with 21 bases sitting between them. This CDR3 region has 13 residues. CDR3 sequence reads: CASSPAGTLGFTF. CDR3 nucleotide sequence: TGTGCCAGCAGCCCGGCCGGGACGCTGGGATTCACCTTC.

This clonotype was counted a few times. The V and J genes are TRBV10-3 and TRBJ2-2; maybe TRBD1 (6 bases). Between the trimmed V and J ends, which lost 4 bases and 3 bases, there was a span of 9 bases. This CDR3 contains 14 residues. Germline loops: CDR1 ENHRY, CDR2 SYGVKD. CDR3 protein: CAISGGRHTGELFF. The CDR3 coding sequence is TGTGCCATCAGTGGGGGGCGGCACACCGGGGAGCTGTTTTTT.

The gene calls are TRBV19 and TRBJ2-3, with TRBD2 as a possible D gene (6 bases). The V end lost 5 bases, the J end lost 2 bases, and 20 bases lay between the germline ends. The germline V gene encodes CDR1 LNHDA and CDR2 SQIVND (reference sequence). This CDR3 has 17 residues. The DNA of the CDR3 is TGTGCCAGTAGTGTCCGGAGGTTAAGGGAGGACACAGATACGCAGTATTTT. Translating gives CASSVRRLREDTDTQYF.

This clonotype was picked up many times. V is TRBV3-1 and J is TRBJ2-5; 8 bases map to TRBD1. CDR3 length: 19 amino acids. Germline V lookup: CDR1 LGHDT, CDR2 YNNKEL (reference sequence). The junction had 13 bases not matched to a gene; V was cut back by 0 bases and J by 1 base. This CDR3 is CASSQERGGQGNSQETQYF. CDR3 DNA: TGTGCCAGCAGCCAAGAAAGGGGAGGACAGGGTAATAGCCAAGAGACCCAGTACTTC.